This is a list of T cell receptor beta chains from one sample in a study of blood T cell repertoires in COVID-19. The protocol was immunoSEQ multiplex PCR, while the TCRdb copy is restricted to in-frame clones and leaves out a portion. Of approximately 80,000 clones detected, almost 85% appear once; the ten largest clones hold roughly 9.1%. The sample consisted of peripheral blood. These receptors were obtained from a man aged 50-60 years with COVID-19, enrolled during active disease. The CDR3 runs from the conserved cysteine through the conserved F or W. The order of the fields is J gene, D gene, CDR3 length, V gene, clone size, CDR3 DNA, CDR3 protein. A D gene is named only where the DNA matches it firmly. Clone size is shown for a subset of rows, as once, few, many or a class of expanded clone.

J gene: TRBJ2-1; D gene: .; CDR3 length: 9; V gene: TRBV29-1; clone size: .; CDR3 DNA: TGCAGCGTTGGACTAGGGCAGTTCTTC; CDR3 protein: CSVGLGQFF
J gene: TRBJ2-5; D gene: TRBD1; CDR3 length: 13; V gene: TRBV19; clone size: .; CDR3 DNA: TGTGCCAGCCGGGACAGGGGTCAAGAGACCCAGTACTTC; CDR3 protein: CASRDRGQETQYF
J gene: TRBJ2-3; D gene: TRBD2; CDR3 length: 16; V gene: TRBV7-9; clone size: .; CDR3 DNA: TGTGCCAGCAGCTTAGCGCTGGGCGGGAGGACAGATACGCAGTATTTT; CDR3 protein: CASSLALGGRTDTQYF
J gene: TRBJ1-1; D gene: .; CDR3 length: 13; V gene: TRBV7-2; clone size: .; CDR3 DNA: TGTGCCAGCAGTCGGGACACTTACACTGAAGCTTTCTTT; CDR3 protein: CASSRDTYTEAFF
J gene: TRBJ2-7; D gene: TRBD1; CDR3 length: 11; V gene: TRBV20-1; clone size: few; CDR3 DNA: TGCAGTGCTTACAGGGGGAACGAGCAGTACTTC; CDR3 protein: CSAYRGNEQYF
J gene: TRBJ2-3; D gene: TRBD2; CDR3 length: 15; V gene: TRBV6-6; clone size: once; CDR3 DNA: TGTGCCAGCAGTTCGACCCTGGGGCGGGGGGATACGCAGTATTTT; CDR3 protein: CASSSTLGRGDTQYF
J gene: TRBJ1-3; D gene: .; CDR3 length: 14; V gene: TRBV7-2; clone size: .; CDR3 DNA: TGTGCCAGCAGCCCGGTAACCACGTCAAACACCATATATTTT; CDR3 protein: CASSPVTTSNTIYF
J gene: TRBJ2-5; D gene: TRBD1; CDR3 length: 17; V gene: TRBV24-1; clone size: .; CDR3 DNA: TGTGCCACCAGTGATGCGAAACGGACAGGCTTGGGAGAGACCCAGTACTTC; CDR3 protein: CATSDAKRTGLGETQYF
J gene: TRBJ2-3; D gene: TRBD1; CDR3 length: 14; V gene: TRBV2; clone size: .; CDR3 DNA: TGTGCCAGCAAGCCAGGGGGCGGCACAGATACGCAGTATTTT; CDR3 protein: CASKPGGGTDTQYF
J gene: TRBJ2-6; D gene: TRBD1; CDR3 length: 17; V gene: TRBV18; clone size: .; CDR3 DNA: TGTGCCAGCTCGTTGGGACAGCTACTCTCTGGGGCCAACGTCCTGACTTTC; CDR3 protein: CASSLGQLLSGANVLTF
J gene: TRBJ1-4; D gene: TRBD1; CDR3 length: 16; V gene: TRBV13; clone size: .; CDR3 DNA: TGTGCCAGCAGCTTAGAGGGGGGGACAGGGAAGAGGAAACTGTTTTTT; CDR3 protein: CASSLEGGTGKRKLFF
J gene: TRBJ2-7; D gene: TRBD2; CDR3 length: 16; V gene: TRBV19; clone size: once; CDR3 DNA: TGTGCCAGTAGTCCCGGGACTAGCGGGAGAGTCTACGAGCAGTACTTC; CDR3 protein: CASSPGTSGRVYEQYF
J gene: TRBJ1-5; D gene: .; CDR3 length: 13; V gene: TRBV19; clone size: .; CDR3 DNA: TGTGCCAGTAGTGGCCCCCGGGGGCAGCCCCAGCATTTT; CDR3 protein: CASSGPRGQPQHF
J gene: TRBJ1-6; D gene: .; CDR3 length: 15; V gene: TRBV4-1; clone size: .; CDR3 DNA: TGCGCCAGCAGCCGATCGTTGGGGAGTAATTCACCCCTCCACTTT; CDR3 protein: CASSRSLGSNSPLHF
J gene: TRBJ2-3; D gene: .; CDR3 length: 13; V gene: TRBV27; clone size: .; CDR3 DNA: TGTGCCAGCCGACTCTTAAGCACAGATACGCAGTATTTT; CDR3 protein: CASRLLSTDTQYF
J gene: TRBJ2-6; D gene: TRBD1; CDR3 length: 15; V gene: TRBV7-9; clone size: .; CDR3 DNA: TGTGCCAGCACCCCACGGACAGGGGGGGCCAACGTCCTGACTTTC; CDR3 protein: CASTPRTGGANVLTF
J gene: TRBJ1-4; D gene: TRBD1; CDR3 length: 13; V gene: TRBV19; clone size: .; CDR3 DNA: TGTGCCAGTAGTATAGGACAGGGCGAAAAACTGTTTTTT; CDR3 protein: CASSIGQGEKLFF
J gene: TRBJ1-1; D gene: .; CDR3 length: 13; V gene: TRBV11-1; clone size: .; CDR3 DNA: TGTGCCAGCAGCGGCCCCGGGGAGACTGAAGCTTTCTTT; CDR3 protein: CASSGPGETEAFF
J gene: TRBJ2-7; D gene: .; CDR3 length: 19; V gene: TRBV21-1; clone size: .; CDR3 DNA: TGTGCCAGCAGCAAAAGTAGGCGAGGGTCTAGCGGGAGGGTCTACGAGCAGTACTTC; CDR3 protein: CASSKSRRGSSGRVYEQYF
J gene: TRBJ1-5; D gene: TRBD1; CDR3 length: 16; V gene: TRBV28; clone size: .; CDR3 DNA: TGTGCCAGCAGTTTATCCGGGACAGGGGCTAATCAGCCCCAGCATTTT; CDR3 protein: CASSLSGTGANQPQHF
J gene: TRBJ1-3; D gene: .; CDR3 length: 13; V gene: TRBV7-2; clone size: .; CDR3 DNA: TGTGCCAGCACCTTAAACCGGGGAAACACCATATATTTT; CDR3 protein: CASTLNRGNTIYF
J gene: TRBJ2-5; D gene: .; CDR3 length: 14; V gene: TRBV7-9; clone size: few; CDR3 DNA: TGTGCCAGCAGCACCGTCCCGGGTCAAGAGACCCAGTACTTC; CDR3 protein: CASSTVPGQETQYF
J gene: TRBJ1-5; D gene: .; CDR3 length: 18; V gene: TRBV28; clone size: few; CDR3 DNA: TGTGCCAGCAGTTTATTCGGAAGGGGTTGGGGTAGCAATCAGCCCCAGCATTTT; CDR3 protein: CASSLFGRGWGSNQPQHF
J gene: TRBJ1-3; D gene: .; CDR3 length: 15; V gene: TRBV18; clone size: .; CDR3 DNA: TGTGCCAGCTCACGGGCCAGTAACTCTGGAAACACCATATATTTT; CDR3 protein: CASSRASNSGNTIYF
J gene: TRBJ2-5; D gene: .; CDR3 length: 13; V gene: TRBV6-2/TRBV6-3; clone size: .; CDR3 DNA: TGTGCCAGCAGTGACAGTCCTCAACAGACCCAGTACTTC; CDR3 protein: CASSDSPQQTQYF
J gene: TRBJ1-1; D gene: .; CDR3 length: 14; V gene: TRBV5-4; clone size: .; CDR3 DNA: TGTGCCAGCAGCTTACCGCAGGGTGGCACTGAAGCTTTCTTT; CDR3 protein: CASSLPQGGTEAFF
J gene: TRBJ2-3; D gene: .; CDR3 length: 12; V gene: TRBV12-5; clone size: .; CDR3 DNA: TGTGCTAGTGGTCAGAGTGCGGGGACGCAGTATTTT; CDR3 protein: CASGQSAGTQYF
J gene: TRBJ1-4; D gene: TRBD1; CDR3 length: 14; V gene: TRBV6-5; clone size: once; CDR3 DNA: TGTGCCAGCAGTCGAGGACAGGGAGATGAAAAACTGTTTTTT; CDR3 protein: CASSRGQGDEKLFF
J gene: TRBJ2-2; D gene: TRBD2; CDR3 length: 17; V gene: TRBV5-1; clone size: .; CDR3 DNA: TGCGCCAGCAGCCAAGGACTAGCGGGAGTCTCCACCGGGGAGCTGTTTTTT; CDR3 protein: CASSQGLAGVSTGELFF
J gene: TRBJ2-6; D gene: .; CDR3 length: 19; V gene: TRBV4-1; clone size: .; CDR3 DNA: TGCGCCAGCAGCCAAGATCGTAGCGGAGGCCGCTCTGGGGCCAACGTCCTGACTTTC; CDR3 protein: CASSQDRSGGRSGANVLTF
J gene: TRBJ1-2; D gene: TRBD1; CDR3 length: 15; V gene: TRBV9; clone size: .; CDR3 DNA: TGTGCCAGCAGCGTAGGGGGACAGGGGGGATCTGGCTACACCTTC; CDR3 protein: CASSVGGQGGSGYTF
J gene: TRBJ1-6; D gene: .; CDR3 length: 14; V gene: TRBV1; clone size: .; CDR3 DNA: TGCACCAGCAGCCGAGCAGGAAGTGATTCACCCCTCCACTTT; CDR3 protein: CTSSRAGSDSPLHF
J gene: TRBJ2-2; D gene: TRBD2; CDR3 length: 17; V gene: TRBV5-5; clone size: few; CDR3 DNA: TGTGCCAGCAGCCCCCTCCGCGGGAGGCCCGGGACCGGGGAGCTGTTTTTT; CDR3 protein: CASSPLRGRPGTGELFF
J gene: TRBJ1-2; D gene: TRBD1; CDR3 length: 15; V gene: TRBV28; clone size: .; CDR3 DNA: TGTGCCAGCAGTTTGGCAACTCGGACAGGGGGCGGCTACACCTTC; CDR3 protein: CASSLATRTGGGYTF
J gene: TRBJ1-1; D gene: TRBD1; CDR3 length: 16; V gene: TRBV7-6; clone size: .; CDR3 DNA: TGTGCCAGCAGCTTAGCCGCGGGACAGGGTGGGACTGAAGCTTTCTTT; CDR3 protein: CASSLAAGQGGTEAFF
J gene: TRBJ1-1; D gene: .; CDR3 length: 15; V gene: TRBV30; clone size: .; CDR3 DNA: TGTGCCTGGAGTGTATGGGGGGGTTTGAACACTGAAGCTTTCTTT; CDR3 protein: CAWSVWGGLNTEAFF
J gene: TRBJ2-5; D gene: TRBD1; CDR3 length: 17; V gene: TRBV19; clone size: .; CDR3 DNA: TGTGCCAGCAGTATAAAGGGGCCAGGGGGAACGGTACAGACCCAGTACTTC; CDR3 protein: CASSIKGPGGTVQTQYF
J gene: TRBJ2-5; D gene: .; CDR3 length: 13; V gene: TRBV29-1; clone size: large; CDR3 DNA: TGCAGCGGGGTAGACTATTTTCAAGAGACCCAGTACTTC; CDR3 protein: CSGVDYFQETQYF
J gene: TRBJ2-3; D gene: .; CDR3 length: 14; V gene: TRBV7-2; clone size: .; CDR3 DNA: TGTGCCAGCAGAGCGGTATCTAGCACAGATACGCAGTATTTT; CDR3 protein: CASRAVSSTDTQYF
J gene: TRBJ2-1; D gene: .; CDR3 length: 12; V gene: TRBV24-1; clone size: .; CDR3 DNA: TGTGCCACCAGTGACCTCAGACAAGAGCAGTTCTTC; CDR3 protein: CATSDLRQEQFF
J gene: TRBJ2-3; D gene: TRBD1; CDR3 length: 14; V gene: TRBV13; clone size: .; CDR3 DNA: TGTGCCAGCAGGAGACAGGGAAACACAGATACGCAGTATTTT; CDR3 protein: CASRRQGNTDTQYF
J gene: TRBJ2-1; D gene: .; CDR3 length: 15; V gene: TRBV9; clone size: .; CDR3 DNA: TGTGCCAGCAGCGTCTCAGCTGGGGGGATGGATGAGCAGTTCTTC; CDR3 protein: CASSVSAGGMDEQFF
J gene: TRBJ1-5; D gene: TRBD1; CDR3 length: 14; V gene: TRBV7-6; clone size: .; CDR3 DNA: TGTGCCAGCGGTGAACAGGGGGAGGAGCAGCCCCAGCATTTT; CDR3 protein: CASGEQGEEQPQHF
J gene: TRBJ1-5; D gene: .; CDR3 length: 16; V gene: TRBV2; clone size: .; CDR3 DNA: TGTGCCAGCAGTGAAATATGGGACTATAGCAATCAGCCCCAGCATTTT; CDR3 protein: CASSEIWDYSNQPQHF
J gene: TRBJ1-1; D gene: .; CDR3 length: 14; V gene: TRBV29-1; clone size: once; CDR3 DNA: TGCAGCGTTGATCATAACAGCTTGAACACTGAAGCTTTCTTT; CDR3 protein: CSVDHNSLNTEAFF
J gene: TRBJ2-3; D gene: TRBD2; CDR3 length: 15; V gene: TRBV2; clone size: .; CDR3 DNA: TGTGCCAGCCGAGAACTAGCGTCTAGCACAGATACGCAGTATTTT; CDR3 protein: CASRELASSTDTQYF
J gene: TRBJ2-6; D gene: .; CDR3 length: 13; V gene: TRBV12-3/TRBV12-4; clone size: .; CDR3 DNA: TGTGCCAGCCGAGGGCAAGAGACCAACGTCCTGACTTTC; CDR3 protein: CASRGQETNVLTF
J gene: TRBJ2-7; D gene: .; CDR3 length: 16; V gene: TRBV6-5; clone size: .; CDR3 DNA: TGTGCCAGCAGTTCCCTGGGAGGCGGGCGGTCCTACGAGCAGTACTTC; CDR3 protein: CASSSLGGGRSYEQYF
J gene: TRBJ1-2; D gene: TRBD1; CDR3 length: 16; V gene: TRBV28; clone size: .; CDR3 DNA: TGTGCCAGCAGTTCGTCAGGGGGCGCGGCTAACTATGGCTACACCTTC; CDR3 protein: CASSSSGGAANYGYTF
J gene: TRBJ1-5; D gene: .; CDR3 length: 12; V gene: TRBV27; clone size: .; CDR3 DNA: TGTGCCAGCAGTTCCCCGCCGGGGCCCCAGCATTTT; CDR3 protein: CASSSPPGPQHF
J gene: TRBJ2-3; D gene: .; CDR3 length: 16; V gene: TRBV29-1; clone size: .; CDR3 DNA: TGCAGCGTTAGTGTGGTTGGGGGCCTAAACCCCGGTACGCAGTATTTT; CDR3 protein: CSVSVVGGLNPGTQYF
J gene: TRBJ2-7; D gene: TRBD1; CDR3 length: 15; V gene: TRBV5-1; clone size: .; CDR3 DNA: TGCGCCAGCAGCTTGGCCGGGGACAGGGGGTACGAGCAGTACTTC; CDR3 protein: CASSLAGDRGYEQYF
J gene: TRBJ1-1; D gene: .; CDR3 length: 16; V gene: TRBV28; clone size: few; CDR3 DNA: TGTGCCAGCAGTATACCGCTTGGAGGGCAGAACACTGAAGCTTTCTTT; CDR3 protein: CASSIPLGGQNTEAFF
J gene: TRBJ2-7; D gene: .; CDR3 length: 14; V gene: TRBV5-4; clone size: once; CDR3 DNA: TGTGCCAGCAGCCCCGTCGGGAGATCCTACGAGCAGTACTTC; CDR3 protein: CASSPVGRSYEQYF